The source of this TCR beta chain is a study of blood T cell repertoires in COVID-19. Across the whole study: Samples taken during acute and convalescent COVID-19 were collected in the United States, Italy and Spain.

Data came from immunoSEQ multiplex PCR; TCRdb stores just in-frame clones and leaves some out. Found here are about 60,000 clones, 90% of them singletons; the top ten hold around 13%. The CDR3 length is 18 residues. V was clipped by 1 base and J by 5 bases; unmatched bases: 15. Germline CDR1 SGHVS, CDR2 FNYEAQ. The chain recombines TRBV7-6 with TRBJ2-5, with 8 positions matching TRBD1. Sequencing used peripheral blood. The sequence came from a man aged 55 to 70 with active COVID-19. The CDR3 DNA is TGTGCCAGCAGCTTAGGGACAGGGTTTAGCGGAATGGTGGAGACCCAGTACTTC. Translated: CASSLGTGFSGMVETQYF.